This entry lists 13 T cell receptor beta chains sequenced from one sample in a study of blood T cells in healthy people across ages. For the second PCR, which ran for about 6 to 11 cycles, a sample-barcoded 5' primer and a J-beta primer mix were used. Each CDR3 protein is one row after TCRdb ran MiXCR on the 5' RACE reads. In the table there are 600,000 to 850,000 distinct CDR3 sequences, approximately 25% of which are singletons. The sample was also linked to a second study, of T cells of mothers and their children.

Sequenced sample: blood. The origin of the receptors is a boy aged 5-17 years in good health.

In its sample, this clonotype was seen once. J is TRBJ2-5 and V is TRBV20-1, with D maybe TRBD2 (6 bases). V gave up 6 bases and J gave up 2 bases, with 16 bases separating them. Looked up from germline, CDR1 is DFQATT and CDR2 is SNEGSKA (reference sequence). This CDR3 is 14 amino acids long. CDR3 residues: CSAPLGTQQETQYF. CDR3 sequence (DNA): TGCAGTGCCCCCCTTGGGACTCAACAAGAGACCCAGTACTTC.

The chain couples TRBV20-1 to TRBJ2-5; no reliable D call. The J call could be wrong; TRBJ2-7 is a better fit for the DNA end. CDR3 length: 15 residues. Looked up from germline, CDR1 is DFQATT and CDR2 is SNEGSKA (reference sequence). The chain's CDR3 is CSARGLPSPHYEQYF. DNA of the CDR3: TGCAGTGCTAGGGGCCTTCCCAGTCCTCACTACGAGCAGTACTTC.

The rearrangement joins TRBV6-5 to TRBJ1-5; D ambiguous. This CDR3 is built from 15 residues. Trimming removed 0 bases at V and 6 bases at J, with 12 bases between. The germline CDR1 and CDR2 sequences are MNHEY and SVGAGI. CDR3 region: CASSYSPGGVQPQHF. The CDR3 DNA sequence: TGTGCCAGCAGTTACTCCCCAGGAGGTGTTCAGCCCCAGCATTTT.

The chain is built from TRBV5-1 and TRBJ2-4; D unresolved. The CDR3 is 15 amino acids. CDR1 is SGHRS and CDR2 is YFSETQ in the germline V gene. V gave up 3 bases and J gave up 5 bases, with 15 bases separating them. The CDR3: CASSSLAGDQNIQYF. The DNA for the CDR3 is TGCGCCAGCAGCTCCCTGGCAGGAGACCAAAACATTCAGTACTTC.

The chain links TRBV10-3 to TRBJ2-1; D possibly corresponds to TRBD1 (6 bases). Per germline, CDR1 ENHRY and CDR2 SYGVKD. The CDR3 consists of 17 residues. The ends were cut back, 4 bases at V and 2 bases at J, with 18 bases in the middle. CDR3 loop: CAISGGPGGQAYNEQFF. The DNA of the CDR3 is TGTGCCATCAGTGGGGGGCCGGGCGGGCAGGCCTACAATGAGCAGTTCTTC.

V gene TRBV7-9 combines with J gene TRBJ2-3; D uncertain. V was pared by 1 base and J by 6 bases, with 8 bases between. CDR3 length equals 13 residues. Per the germline V gene, CDR1 is SEHNR and CDR2 is FQNEAQ (reference sequence). CDR3 DNA: TGTGCCAGCAGCTTAGAGGCCATGGATACGCAGTATTTT. It translates to CASSLEAMDTQYF. The whole variable domain, remainder taken from reference TRBV7-9 and TRBJ2-3, is DTGVSQNPRHKITKRGQNVTFRCDPISEHNRLYWYRQTLGQGPEFLTYFQNEAQLEKSRLLSDRFSAERPKGSFSTLEIQRTEQGDSAMYLCASSLEAMDTQYFGPGTRLTVL.

J is TRBJ2-1 and V is TRBV5-8, with 8 bases aligning to TRBD2. CDR3 size: 18 residues. V gave up 0 bases and J gave up 5 bases; unmatched junction bases: 13. The V gene's germline CDR1 is SGHTS and CDR2 YDEGEE. The CDR3 spells CASSLVIFGGGRNNEQFF. DNA of the CDR3: TGTGCCAGCAGCTTGGTAATTTTCGGGGGGGGCCGAAACAATGAGCAGTTCTTC.

In this sample, this clonotype turned up a few times. The rearrangement links TRBV7-8 to TRBJ2-7; tentatively, D is TRBD1 (6 bases). Germline assignment: CDR1 SGHVS and CDR2 FQNEAQ. V shed 5 bases and J shed 2 bases, with 10 bases lying between them. The CDR3 totals 13 residues. CDR3 in DNA: TGTGCCAGCAGCGTTGGACAGCCCTACGAGCAGTACTTC. It encodes CASSVGQPYEQYF.

There are a few counts of this clonotype. The chain is built from TRBV12-3 or TRBV12-4 and TRBJ2-5; TRBD1 agrees at 12 bases. V lost 6 bases to trimming and J lost 5 bases; unmatched junction nucleotides: 7. The CDR3 is 15 amino acids. For the CDR3, the DNA is TGTGCCAGCAGAAGGGACAGGGGGCTTCGGGAGACCCAGTACTTC. Its protein is CASRRDRGLRETQYF.

The sample holds a few counts of this clonotype. The genes are TRBV6-2 or TRBV6-3 and TRBJ1-4, with 7 bases aligning to TRBD1. The CDR3 extends over 14 amino acids. J gave up 7 bases and V 6 bases, and 8 bases lay outside the gene matches. From germline, CDR1 is MNHEY and CDR2 SVGEGT. CDR3 nucleotide sequence: TGTGCCAGCAGCTCGGGACAGCTTGGTGAAAAACTGTTTTTT. Encoded protein: CASSSGQLGEKLFF.

This clonotype was counted a few times. The chain uses TRBV6-2 or TRBV6-3 and TRBJ1-6; a weak D match, TRBD1 (6 bases). This CDR3 has 13 residues. The germline V and J ends were trimmed by 0 bases and 11 bases, with 8 bases remaining between them. In germline, CDR1 is MNHEY, CDR2 SVGEGT. CDR3 in DNA: TGTGCCAGCAGTTACTCAGGGGGACCACCCCTCCACTTT. Translation gives CASSYSGGPPLHF.

This clonotype was observed a handful of times. The chain links TRBV15 to TRBJ2-5; D is undetermined. The J call may not be correct, given that the DNA end is closer to TRBJ2-1. Per germline, CDR1 LNHNV and CDR2 YYDKDF (reference sequence). CDR3 length: 13 amino acids. The CDR3 coding sequence is TGTGCCACCAGCAGAGGTGGGCAGACTGAGCAGTTCTTC. Its protein is CATSRGGQTEQFF.

J is TRBJ2-3 and V is TRBV6-5, with D perhaps matching TRBD1 (5 bases). V was clipped by 6 bases and J by 4 bases, with 8 bases between them. The CDR3 contains 12 residues. Germline V gives CDR1 MNHEY, CDR2 SVGAGI. This chain's CDR3 is CASSQGPDTQYF. CDR3 DNA sequence: TGTGCCAGCAGCCAGGGCCCAGATACGCAGTATTTT.